A single sample gave rise to the 23 T cell receptor beta chains below, sequenced in a study of blood T cell repertoires in COVID-19. Data came from immunoSEQ multiplex PCR; TCRdb stores just in-frame clones and leaves some out. The repertoire holds tens of thousands of clones, with 85% to 90% as singletons. The specimen was peripheral blood. These receptors were taken from a man aged 45-65 years with active COVID-19.

The chain employs TRBV11-3 and TRBJ2-5; 8 bases map to TRBD1. Germline V gene lookup returns CDR1 SGHNT and CDR2 YENEEA. V gave up 5 bases and J gave up 10 bases; unmatched junction bases: 15. The CDR3 loop spans 15 amino acids. For the CDR3, the DNA is TGTGCCAGCAGCAGGACGGACAGGGCCACACCAATCCAGTACTTC. Translating gives CASSRTDRATPIQYF.

This clone turned up a few times. V gene TRBV19 combines with J gene TRBJ1-5; D uncertain. The CDR3 sequence is 15 residues long. V gave up 6 bases and J gave up 2 bases, with 14 bases separating them. Germline V CDR1 and CDR2: LNHDA, SQIVND (reference sequence). The CDR3 region is CASRPAGFRNQPQHF. For the CDR3, the DNA is TGTGCCAGTAGACCGGCGGGTTTTCGCAATCAGCCCCAGCATTTT. The variable domain in full, with the rest retrieved from reference TRBV19 and TRBJ1-5, is DGGITQSPKYLFRKEGQNVTLSCEQNLNHDAMYWYRQDPGQGLRLIYYSQIVNDFQKGDIAEGYSVSREKKESFPLTVTSAQKNPTAFYLCASRPAGFRNQPQHFGDGTRLSIL.

The chain combines TRBV20-1 with TRBJ1-2; TRBD1 might be the D (5 bases). The germline V gene has CDR1 DFQATT and CDR2 SNEGSKA (reference sequence). The CDR3 consists of 15 residues. V lost 3 bases and J lost 7, with 21 bases in between. The CDR3 coding sequence is TGCAGTGCTAGTAGTACAGGAAATCGCTTTTTTGGCTACACCTTC. Its protein is CSASSTGNRFFGYTF.

This clone turned up a few times. This chain's CDR3 is CASSRGPTYEQYV. CDR3 nucleotide sequence: TGTGCCAGCAGTCGCGGGCCTACCTACGAGCAGTACGTC. This chain joins TRBV27 and TRBJ2-7, with D possibly matching TRBD2 (5 bases). The CDR3 covers 13 residues. The germline V and J ends were trimmed by 5 bases and 2 bases, with 10 bases remaining between them. Germline V lookup: CDR1 MNHEY, CDR2 SMNVEV (reference sequence).

The V call is TRBV13, the J call TRBJ1-1, with 7 nucleotides matching TRBD1. The length of the CDR3 is 16 residues. The V and J ends lost 0 bases and 2 bases, in that order; junction bases with no gene match: 6. Germline loops: CDR1 PRHDT, CDR2 FYEKMQ (reference sequence). CDR3 bases: TGTGCCAGCAGCTTAGGGACAGGGCGATTCAACACTGAAGCTTTCTTT. This translates into CASSLGTGRFNTEAFF.

The rearrangement joins TRBV19 to TRBJ1-4; no clear D. The CDR3 contains 14 residues. The V end lost 7 bases, the J end lost 5 bases, and 14 bases lay between the germline ends. The V gene's germline CDR1 is LNHDA and CDR2 SQIVND (reference sequence). The CDR3 reads CASIQPGPNEKLFF. The CDR3 DNA sequence: TGTGCCAGTATCCAACCGGGTCCCAATGAAAAACTGTTTTTT.

The V call is TRBV6-1, the J call TRBJ1-3, with TRBD1 identical over 8 bases. The V gene's germline CDR1 is MNHNS and CDR2 SASEGT. Unmatched junction bases numbered 7, after V lost 2 bases and J lost 4 bases. This CDR3 region has 16 residues. As DNA, the CDR3 is TGTGCCAGCAGTGAAAACCCCGGACAGGGAGGAAACACCATATATTTT. Protein sequence: CASSENPGQGGNTIYF.

The chain couples TRBV18 to TRBJ2-5, with a tentative D call TRBD2 (6 bases). V was shortened by 2 bases and J by 1 base, with 14 bases between the two germline ends. This CDR3 comprises 16 residues. The germline V gene encodes CDR1 KGHSH and CDR2 LQKENI. The CDR3 here is CASSPFSGAVQETQYF. CDR3 sequence (DNA): TGTGCCAGCTCACCATTTTCGGGAGCAGTCCAAGAGACCCAGTACTTC. The variable domain in full, completed from reference TRBV18 and TRBJ2-5, reads NAGVMQNPRHLVRRRGQEARLRCSPMKGHSHVYWYRQLPEEGLKFMVYLQKENIIDESGMPKERFSAEFPKEGPSILRIQQVVRGDSAAYFCASSPFSGAVQETQYFGPGTRLLVL.

The chain joins TRBV18 to TRBJ2-3; TRBD2 aligns across 10 bases. This CDR3 is 15 amino acids long. Germline loops: CDR1 KGHSH, CDR2 LQKENI. Trimming at V came to 5 bases and at J to 1 base, leaving 3 bases not matched to a gene. The CDR3 DNA reads TGTGCCAGCTCAGGACTAGCGGATGGCACAGATACGCAGTATTTT. It encodes CASSGLADGTDTQYF.

V usage is TRBV7-3 and J usage is TRBJ2-1; 8 bases are shared with TRBD1. CDR1 and CDR2 (germline): SGHTA, FQGTGA. The CDR3 covers 16 residues. The J segment lost 3 bases and the V segment lost 1 base, leaving 5 bases of the junction unmatched. The chain's CDR3 is CASSLSLTGVYNEQFF. The CDR3 DNA sequence: TGTGCCAGCAGCTTAAGTCTGACAGGGGTCTACAATGAGCAGTTCTTC.

This clone occurred a few times. CDR3 in amino acids: CASSFGRGSHNEQFF. Written as DNA, the CDR3 is TGTGCCAGCAGCTTTGGGCGGGGGTCCCACAATGAGCAGTTCTTC. The J gene is TRBJ2-1, the V gene TRBV5-4; 7 nucleotides match TRBD2. From germline, CDR1 is SGHNT and CDR2 YYREEE (reference sequence). This CDR3 region has 15 residues. V was pared by 2 bases and J by 5 bases, with 7 bases of the junction left unmatched.

The chain combines TRBV6-5 with TRBJ2-2, with 10 bases identical to TRBD1. Germline loops: CDR1 MNHEY, CDR2 SVGAGI. After removal of 4 bases from V and 5 bases from J, the junction contained 4 bases not matched to a gene. The CDR3 sequence is 15 residues long. CDR3 region: CASSLGQGRTGELFF. The CDR3 DNA reads TGTGCCAGCAGTTTGGGACAGGGGAGAACCGGGGAGCTGTTTTTT.

The chain recombines TRBV7-2 with TRBJ1-1, with 7 nucleotides matching TRBD1. V was pared by 0 bases and J by 8 bases, with 3 bases of the junction left unmatched. The CDR3 sequence is 13 residues long. Germline lookup yields CDR1 SGHTA and CDR2 FQGNSA. CDR3: CASSLAAQGEAFF. The CDR3 bases are TGTGCCAGCAGCTTAGCGGCACAGGGGGAAGCTTTCTTT.

This clone was seen repeatedly, ten times or more. The chain is built from TRBV19 and TRBJ2-1; 8 positions agree with TRBD1. V trimming: 6 bases; J trimming: 9 bases; junction bases outside the gene matches: 7. The length of the CDR3 is 13 residues. Germline V gives CDR1 LNHDA, CDR2 SQIVND (reference sequence). The DNA for the CDR3 is TGTGCCAGTAGAGGGACAGGATTAAGTGAGCAGTTCTTC. Protein: CASRGTGLSEQFF.

This chain links TRBV15 with TRBJ2-5, with 9 bases that match TRBD2. Germline-derived CDR1 and CDR2 are LNHNV and YYDKDF (reference sequence). The V segment lost 0 bases and the J segment 1 base; nucleotides outside the gene matches: 9. The CDR3 extends over 18 amino acids. This chain's CDR3 is CATSRDRVAGAFQETQYF. In nucleotides, the CDR3 is TGTGCCACCAGCAGAGATCGAGTAGCGGGAGCTTTCCAAGAGACCCAGTACTTC.

V is TRBV29-1 and J is TRBJ2-1; D call uncertain. Germline CDR1 and CDR2: SQVTM and ANQGSEA. Between the trimmed V and J ends, which lost 8 bases and 8 bases, there was a span of 19 bases. The length of the CDR3 is 13 residues. The DNA for the CDR3 is TGCAGCTCCCGATCCCCGGGTCGGGATGAGCAGTTCTTC. This gives the protein CSSRSPGRDEQFF.

The chain carries TRBV6-4 and TRBJ1-2, with D hard to call. Per the germline V gene, CDR1 is MRHNA and CDR2 is SNTAGT. There are 14 residues in the CDR3. Between the trimmed V and J ends, which lost 7 bases and 4 bases, there was a span of 16 bases. The CDR3 here is CASTPEAGSYGYTF. The CDR3, as DNA: TGTGCCAGCACCCCAGAGGCGGGTTCCTATGGCTACACCTTC.

The CDR3 DNA sequence: TGCAGCGTTGCGACAGGGGACCCCCACGAGCAGTACTTC. This translates into CSVATGDPHEQYF. The chain uses TRBV29-1 and TRBJ2-7, with 8 bases fitting TRBD1. The length of the CDR3 is 13 residues. Germline CDR1 is SQVTM and CDR2 is ANQGSEA. J was trimmed by 5 bases and V by 4 bases; bases with no gene match: 7.

The rearrangement links TRBV5-1 to TRBJ2-1; 11 bases are shared with TRBD2. The CDR3 is made up of 16 amino acids. In germline, CDR1 is SGHRS, CDR2 YFSETQ. V was clipped by 0 bases and J by 2 bases; unmatched bases: 1. CDR3 in DNA: TGCGCCAGCAGCTTGGTAGCGGGGGGGACCTACAATGAGCAGTTCTTC. This gives the protein CASSLVAGGTYNEQFF.

J is TRBJ2-1 and V is TRBV11-2; 7 positions agree with TRBD2. The ends lost 1 base at V and 7 bases at J; junction bases unmatched: 1. The CDR3 extends over 13 amino acids. CDR1 is SGHAT and CDR2 is FQNNGV in the germline V gene. The CDR3 protein is CASSLVRENEQFF. CDR3 coding DNA: TGTGCCAGCAGCTTAGTGCGGGAGAATGAGCAGTTCTTC.

V and J are TRBV9 and TRBJ2-3, with D perhaps matching TRBD1 (6 bases). The CDR3 length is 15 residues. Trimming took off 3 bases at V and 2 bases at J, with 13 bases between the two ends. CDR1 and CDR2 (germline): SGDLS, YYNGEE. The CDR3 bases are TGTGCCAGCAGCGCACAGGGTCAACACACAGATACGCAGTATTTT. Translation: CASSAQGQHTDTQYF.

The chain uses TRBV5-1 and TRBJ2-1, with TRBD2 matching 9 bases. The CDR3 extends over 16 amino acids. V shed 4 bases, J shed 6 bases, and the junction held 11 bases outside the gene matches. The germline V gene encodes CDR1 SGHRS and CDR2 YFSETQ. The CDR3 sequence is CASSLPNSGGVNEQFF. CDR3 coding DNA: TGCGCCAGCAGCCTCCCCAATAGCGGGGGTGTCAATGAGCAGTTCTTC. Based on the CDR3 plus reference TRBV5-1 and TRBJ2-1, the full variable domain is KAGVTQTPRYLIKTRGQQVTLSCSPISGHRSVSWYQQTPGQGLQFLFEYFSETQRNKGNFPGRFSGRQFSNSRSEMNVSTLELGDSALYLCASSLPNSGGVNEQFFGPGTRLTVL.

This clone was picked up one time. The rearrangement joins TRBV24-1 to TRBJ2-2; D is perhaps TRBD2 (5 bases). This CDR3 has 15 amino acids. Trimming left V 1 base short and J 8 bases short, with 13 bases between. Germline V gives CDR1 KGHDR, CDR2 SFDVKD. The CDR3 protein is CATSDFKPGGGELFF. The CDR3 DNA is TGTGCCACCAGTGATTTTAAACCCGGCGGGGGGGAGCTGTTTTTT.